The clone carrying this T cell receptor (beta chain) was found a few times. What it recognizes is unknown. This record belongs to a study of beta chain features in type 1 diabetes. As every portion of the isolated RNA was reverse transcribed, the sequencing read expressed TCRB transcripts. The data were produced by immunoSEQ multiplex PCR, yet TCRdb's version contains in-frame clones alone and is incomplete. Of about 140,000 clones listed, 9% to 10% were seen once; the top ten hold 0.65%. V lost 4 bases to trimming and J lost 8 bases, with 20 bases between them. Germline CDR1 and CDR2: SEHNR and FQNEAQ (reference sequence). The CDR3 totals 15 residues. Central memory, naive, regulatory and stem cell-like memory CD4+ cells were sorted by CD45RO/CCR7/CD25/CD127/CD95/CD27. Study-level points and caveats: Within patients, naive, central memory and Treg TCRB repertoires seemed more similar than within healthy donors.

The V call is TRBV7-9, the J call TRBJ1-2; D possibly corresponds to TRBD1 (5 bases). Sequencing used central memory CD4+ T cells from blood. The clonotype originates from a woman in her forties in good health. This CDR3 reads CASSSVAGTRHGYTF. CDR3 DNA: TGTGCCAGCAGCTCGGTCGCCGGGACTCGCCACGGCTACACCTTC. Looking up the rest from reference TRBV7-9 and TRBJ1-2 gives the full variable domain: DTGVSQNPRHKITKRGQNVTFRCDPISEHNRLYWYRQTLGQGPEFLTYFQNEAQLEKSRLLSDRFSAERPKGSFSTLEIQRTEQGDSAMYLCASSSVAGTRHGYTFGSGTRLTVV.